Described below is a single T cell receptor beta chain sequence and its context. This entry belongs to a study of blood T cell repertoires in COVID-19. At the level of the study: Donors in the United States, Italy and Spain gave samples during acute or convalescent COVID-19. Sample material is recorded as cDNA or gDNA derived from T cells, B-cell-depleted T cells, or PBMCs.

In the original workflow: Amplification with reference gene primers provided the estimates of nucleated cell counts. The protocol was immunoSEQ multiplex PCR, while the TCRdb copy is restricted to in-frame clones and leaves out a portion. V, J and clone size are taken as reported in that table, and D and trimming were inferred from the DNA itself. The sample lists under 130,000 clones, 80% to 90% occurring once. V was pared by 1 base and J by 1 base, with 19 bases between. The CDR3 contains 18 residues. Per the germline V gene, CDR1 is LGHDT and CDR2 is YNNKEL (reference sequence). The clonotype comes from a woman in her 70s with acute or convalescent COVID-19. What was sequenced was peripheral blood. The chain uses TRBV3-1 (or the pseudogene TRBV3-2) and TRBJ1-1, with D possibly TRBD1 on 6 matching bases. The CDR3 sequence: CASSQALRGGVGNTEAFF. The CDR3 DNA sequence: TGTGCCAGCAGCCAAGCCCTAAGGGGGGGCGTAGGGAACACTGAAGCTTTCTTT.